A selection of T cell receptor beta chains follows, all from one sample in a study of CD8 T cells in Susac syndrome. MiXCR was run by TCRdb on the immunoSEQ multiplex PCR reads, yielding one entry per CDR3 protein. The sample holds about 25,000 distinct CDR3 sequences; approximately 94% are singletons and the top ten take about 0.27%. Source material: CD8+ T cells from PBMCs. Receptor source: a human donor in good health. CDR3s include the opening cysteine and the closing phenylalanine or tryptophan. D genes are given only for firm matches. A row's size may be missing; if present it is once, few, many or a size class.

size,V,J,D,CDR3,DNA
.,TRBV20-1,TRBJ2-1,TRBD2,CSTSIGTSAVNEQFF,TGCAGCACCAGCATTGGTACTAGCGCGGTCAATGAGCAGTTCTTC
.,TRBV6-1,TRBJ1-5,.,CASTDGIPQYSNQPQHF,TGTGCCAGCACCGACGGGATCCCCCAATATAGCAATCAGCCCCAGCATTTT
once,TRBV12-3/TRBV12-4,TRBJ2-7,.,CASSQSSYEQYF,TGTGCCAGCAGTCAGAGCTCCTACGAGCAGTACTTC
.,TRBV29-1,TRBJ2-7,TRBD2,CSVDMTSGGYEQYF,TGCAGCGTTGATATGACTAGCGGGGGCTACGAGCAGTACTTC
few,TRBV12-3/TRBV12-4,TRBJ1-1,.,CASSSDSLEAFF,TGTGCCAGCAGCTCTGATTCCCTAGAAGCTTTCTTT
.,TRBV4-1,TRBJ2-1,TRBD2,CASSQQTSGRHNEQFF,TGCGCCAGCAGCCAGCAGACTAGCGGGAGGCACAATGAGCAGTTCTTC
.,TRBV6-1,TRBJ2-7,.,CATFSQYEQYF,TGTGCCACCTTCTCCCAATACGAGCAGTACTTC
.,TRBV25-1,TRBJ2-7,.,CATSGLSYEQYF,TGTGCCACGTCCGGGCTCTCCTACGAGCAGTACTTC
.,TRBV7-9,TRBJ1-3,.,CASSWAGPGNTIYF,TGTGCCAGCAGCTGGGCTGGCCCTGGAAACACCATATATTTT
.,TRBV7-2,TRBJ1-2,.,CASSLAQEFGYTF,TGTGCCAGCAGCTTAGCGCAGGAGTTTGGCTACACCTTC
once,TRBV20-1,TRBJ2-1,TRBD1,CSATGTGLYNEQFF,TGCAGTGCAACCGGGACAGGGCTCTACAATGAGCAGTTCTTC
.,TRBV7-9,TRBJ2-3,.,CASSPFRADTQYF,TGTGCCAGCAGCCCATTTAGGGCAGATACGCAGTATTTT
.,TRBV27,TRBJ2-7,.,CASMTYYKTTRAYEQYF,TGTGCCAGCATGACCTACTACAAGACCACTCGAGCCTACGAGCAGTACTTC
.,TRBV2,TRBJ2-1,TRBD1,CASSLYTGDEQFF,TGTGCCAGCAGCCTTTACACAGGGGATGAGCAGTTCTTC
.,TRBV5-1,TRBJ2-5,.,CASSPRPPRETQYF,TGCGCCAGCAGCCCCCGCCCCCCGAGAGAGACCCAGTACTTC
.,TRBV6-1,TRBJ2-3,TRBD1,CASSRRTGRLTDTQYF,TGTGCCAGCAGTCGACGGACAGGGCGTTTGACAGATACGCAGTATTTT
.,TRBV18,TRBJ2-7,.,CASSPGTNYEQYF,TGTGCCAGCTCACCCGGGACAAACTACGAGCAGTACTTC
.,TRBV2,TRBJ2-1,TRBD1,CATGTADNEQFF,TGTGCCACCGGGACAGCTGACAATGAGCAGTTCTTC
.,TRBV12-3/TRBV12-4,TRBJ2-3,.,CASSLYGGLQYTQYF,TGTGCCAGCAGTTTATACGGAGGACTTCAGTATACGCAGTATTTT
few,TRBV20-1,TRBJ2-7,.,CSARDLRTYEQYF,TGCAGTGCTAGAGATCTCAGGACCTACGAGCAGTACTTC
.,TRBV5-1,TRBJ2-7,.,CASSHGPEQYF,TGCGCCAGCAGCCACGGGCCGGAGCAGTACTTC
.,TRBV29-1,TRBJ1-2,TRBD1,CSASTGNGYTF,TGCAGCGCCTCGACAGGGAATGGCTACACCTTC
once,TRBV4-1,TRBJ1-5,.,CASSQPGRGRNQPQHF,TGCGCCAGCAGCCAGCCAGGGAGGGGAAGGAATCAGCCCCAGCATTTT
.,TRBV29-1,TRBJ2-5,TRBD2,CSVPRGGHQTQYF,TGCAGCGTCCCTCGGGGGGGTCATCAGACCCAGTACTTC
.,TRBV20-1,TRBJ2-3,.,CSARGGPGSYTQYF,TGCAGTGCTAGAGGGGGGCCTGGCAGTTATACGCAGTATTTT
.,TRBV13,TRBJ2-1,TRBD1,CASSFLRDRGRGEQFF,TGTGCCAGCAGCTTCCTCCGGGACAGGGGGAGAGGGGAGCAGTTCTTC
.,TRBV27,TRBJ2-3,TRBD2,CASSSLTSGGLTDTQYF,TGTGCCAGCAGTTCGCTGACTAGCGGGGGGCTCACAGATACGCAGTATTTT
.,TRBV10-1,TRBJ2-1,TRBD2,CASSEGLAGRSSYNEQFF,TGCGCCAGCAGTGAAGGACTAGCGGGCCGTAGCTCCTACAATGAGCAGTTCTTC
once,TRBV10-3,TRBJ2-7,.,CAISGLSQGPSYEQYF,TGTGCCATCAGTGGTCTCAGTCAGGGGCCATCCTACGAGCAGTACTTC
.,TRBV20-1,TRBJ2-2,TRBD2,CSARASGEETGELFF,TGCAGTGCTAGAGCTAGCGGGGAGGAGACCGGGGAGCTGTTTTTT